Sequencing of this T cell receptor (beta chain) was carried out in a study of PD-1 blockade in classical Hodgkin lymphoma. Findings and caveats of the study: Excluded were patients who started nivolumab under 1 year after ASCT, a group that had lower diversity.

On this clone: Its antigen is undetermined.

Each patient relapsed following autologous stem cell transplantation, and prior brentuximab vedotin exposure differed. Sequenced by immunoSEQ multiplex PCR; TCRdb stores in-frame clones only, minus some. The sample has approximately 27,000 clones, around 86% seen once. This CDR3 spans 14 amino acids. V shed 4 bases and J shed 5 bases, with 15 bases lying between them. Germline V lookup: CDR1 SGDLS, CDR2 YYNGEE. The TCR was taken from a human donor with classical Hodgkin lymphoma. The source was peripheral blood mononuclear cells (PBMCs), collected at baseline. V usage is TRBV9 and J usage is TRBJ1-1; D may be TRBD1 (5 bases). Written as DNA, the CDR3 is TGTGCCAGCAGCCCCAGCCCCGACAGAACTGAAGCTTTCTTT. Translation: CASSPSPDRTEAFF.